The clone carrying this T cell receptor (beta chain) was found a few times. The data were obtained in a study of T-cell reconstitution after alpha-beta-depleted transplantation in children. A library of TCRbeta sequences, prepared with unique molecular identifiers, was generated. TCRdb redid the calling of the PCR reads with MiXCR, one entry per CDR3 protein. This sample has about 400,000 distinct CDR3 sequences, with around 20% found just once. The CDR3 spans 13 residues. V was shortened by 2 bases and J by 0 bases, with 4 bases between the two germline ends. Germline CDR1 reads MNHNY; CDR2 reads SVGAGI (reference sequence).

The receptor's source is a human donor who donated a stem cell graft to a child with acute myeloid leukemia. This sample comprised PBMCs from the stem cell graft donor, obtained from the stem cell graft. J is TRBJ2-5 and V is TRBV6-6; D gene uncertain. CDR3 amino acids: CASSYGDQETQYF. In nucleotides, the CDR3 is TGTGCCAGCAGTTACGGCGACCAAGAGACCCAGTACTTC.